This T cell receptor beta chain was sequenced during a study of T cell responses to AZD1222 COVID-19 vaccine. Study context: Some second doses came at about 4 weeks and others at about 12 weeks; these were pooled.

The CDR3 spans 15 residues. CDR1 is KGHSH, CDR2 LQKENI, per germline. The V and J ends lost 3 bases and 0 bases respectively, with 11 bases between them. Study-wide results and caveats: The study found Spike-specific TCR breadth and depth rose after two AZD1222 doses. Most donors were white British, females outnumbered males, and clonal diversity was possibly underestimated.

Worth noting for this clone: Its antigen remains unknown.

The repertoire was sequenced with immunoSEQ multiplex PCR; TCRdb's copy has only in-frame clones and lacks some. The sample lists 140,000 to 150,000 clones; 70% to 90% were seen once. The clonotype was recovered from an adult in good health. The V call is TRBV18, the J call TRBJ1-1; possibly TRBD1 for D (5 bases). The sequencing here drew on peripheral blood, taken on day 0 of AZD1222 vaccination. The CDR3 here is CASSPTTGLNTEAFF. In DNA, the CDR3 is TGTGCCAGCTCACCGACCACAGGCTTGAACACTGAAGCTTTCTTT.